The sample holds many counts of the clone carrying this TCR beta chain. What it binds is unknown. According to the study, genomic DNA was the template for TCR beta VDJ and CDR3 profiling. One entry per CDR3 protein results from TCRdb running MiXCR on the reads. The sample includes about half a million distinct CDR3 sequences, about a third of them seen just once. These data belong to a study of CD8+CD57+ T cells in acquired aplastic anemia. Patients picked for sequencing had shown CD8+CD57+ cell expansion detected by flow cytometry. The cohort consisted entirely of patients having severe acquired aplastic anemia. Regarding the study as a whole: CD8+ Simpson's diversity showed no significant patient-control difference. Under 35 was the count of CD8+ CDR3 sequences that patients shared with controls.

Sequences were obtained from sorted CD4+, CD8+, or CD8+CD57+ T cells (not recorded which) from PBMCs. The clonotype was recovered from a human donor with aplastic anemia.

CDR3 DNA: TGTGCCAGCAGTCAACGTGGGAGGAATTCACCCCTCCACTTT. This sequence encodes CASSQRGRNSPLHF. The J gene is TRBJ1-6, the V gene TRBV25-1; D gene uncertain. V was trimmed by 5 bases and J by 7 bases, leaving 12 bases between them. The CDR3 has 14 amino acids. The germline V gene encodes CDR1 MGHDK and CDR2 SYGVNS.